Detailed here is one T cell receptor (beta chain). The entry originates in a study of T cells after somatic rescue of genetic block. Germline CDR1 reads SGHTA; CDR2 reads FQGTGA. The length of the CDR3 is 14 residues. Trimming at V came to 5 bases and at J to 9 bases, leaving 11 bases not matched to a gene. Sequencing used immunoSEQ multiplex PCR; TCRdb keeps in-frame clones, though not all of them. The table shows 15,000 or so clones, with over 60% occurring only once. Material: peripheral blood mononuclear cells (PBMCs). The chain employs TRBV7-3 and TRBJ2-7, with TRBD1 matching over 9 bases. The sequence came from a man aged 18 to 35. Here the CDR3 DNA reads TGTGCCAGCAGCCCAGACAGGGGGGAAAAGGTGCAGTACTTC. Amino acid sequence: CASSPDRGEKVQYF.